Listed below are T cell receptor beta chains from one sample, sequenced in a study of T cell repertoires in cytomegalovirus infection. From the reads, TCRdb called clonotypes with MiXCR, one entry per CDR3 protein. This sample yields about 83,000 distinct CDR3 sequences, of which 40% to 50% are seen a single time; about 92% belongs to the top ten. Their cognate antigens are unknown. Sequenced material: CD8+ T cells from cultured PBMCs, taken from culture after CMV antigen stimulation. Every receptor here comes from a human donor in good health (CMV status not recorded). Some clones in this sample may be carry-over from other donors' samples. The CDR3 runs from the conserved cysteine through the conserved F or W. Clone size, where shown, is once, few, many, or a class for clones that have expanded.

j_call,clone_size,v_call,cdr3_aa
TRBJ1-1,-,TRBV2,CASSERRKNTEAFF
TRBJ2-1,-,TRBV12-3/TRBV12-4,CASTDLGSDEQFF
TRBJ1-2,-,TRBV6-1,CASSEGTGKNF
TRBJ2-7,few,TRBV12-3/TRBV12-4,CASSSPTSHEQYF
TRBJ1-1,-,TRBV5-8,CASSLMRGRTEAFF
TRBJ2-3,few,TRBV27,CASSLAGFTDTQYF
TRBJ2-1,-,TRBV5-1,CASSPTSGGAYNEQFF
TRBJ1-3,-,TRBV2,CASSARRKSGNTIYF
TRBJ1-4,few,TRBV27,CASSMLAGIREKLFF
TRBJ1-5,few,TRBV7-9,CASSPDVGVQPQHF
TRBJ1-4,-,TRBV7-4,CASSSLQANEKLFF
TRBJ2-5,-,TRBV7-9,CASSPPAGETQYF
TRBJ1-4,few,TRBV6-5,CASSYFQGVGEKLFF
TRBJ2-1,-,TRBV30,CAWSVGQLGNEQFF
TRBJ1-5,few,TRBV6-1,CASTRDVYSNQPQHF
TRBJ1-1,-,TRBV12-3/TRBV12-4,CASSWGYGTEAFF
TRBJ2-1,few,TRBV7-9,CASSFPGTSGSNEQFF
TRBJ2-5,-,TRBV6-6,CASSPSRQGVTQYF
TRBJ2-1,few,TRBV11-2,CASSLEQYNEQFF
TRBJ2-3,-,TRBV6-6,CASSLDLLTDTQYF
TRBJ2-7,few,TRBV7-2,CASSFSGGEYEQYF
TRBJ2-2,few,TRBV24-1,CATSPRRPTTNTGELFF
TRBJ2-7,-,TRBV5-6,CASSPEVGVYEQYF
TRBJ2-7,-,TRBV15,CATSRDWTSGSYEQYF